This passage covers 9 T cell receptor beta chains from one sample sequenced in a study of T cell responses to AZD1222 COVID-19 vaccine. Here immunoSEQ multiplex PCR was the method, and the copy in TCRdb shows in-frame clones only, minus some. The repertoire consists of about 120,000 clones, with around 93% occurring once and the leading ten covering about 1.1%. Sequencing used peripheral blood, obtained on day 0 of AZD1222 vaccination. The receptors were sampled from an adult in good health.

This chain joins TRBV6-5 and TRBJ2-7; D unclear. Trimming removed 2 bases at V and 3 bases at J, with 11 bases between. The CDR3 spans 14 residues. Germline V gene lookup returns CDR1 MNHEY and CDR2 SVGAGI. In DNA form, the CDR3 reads TGTGCCAGCAGTTACAGGACCTACTTCTACGAGCAGTACTTC. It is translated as CASSYRTYFYEQYF.

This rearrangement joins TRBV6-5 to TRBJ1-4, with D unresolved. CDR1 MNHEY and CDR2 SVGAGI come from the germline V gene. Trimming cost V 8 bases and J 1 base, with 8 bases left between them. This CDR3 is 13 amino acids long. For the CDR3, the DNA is TGTGCCAGCTCCCGTGGAACTAATGAAAAACTGTTTTTT. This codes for CASSRGTNEKLFF.

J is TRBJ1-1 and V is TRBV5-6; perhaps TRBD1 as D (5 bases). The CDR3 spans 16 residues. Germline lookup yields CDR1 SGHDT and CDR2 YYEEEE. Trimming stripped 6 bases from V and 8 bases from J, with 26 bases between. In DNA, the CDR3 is TGTGCCAGCAACCCTAGGACATGGGGAGCGGGAGTAGAAGCTTTCTTT. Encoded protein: CASNPRTWGAGVEAFF.

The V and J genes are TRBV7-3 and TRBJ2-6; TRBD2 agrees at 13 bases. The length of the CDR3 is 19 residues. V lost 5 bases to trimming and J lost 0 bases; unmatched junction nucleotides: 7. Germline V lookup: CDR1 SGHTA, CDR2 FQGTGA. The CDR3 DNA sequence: TGTGCCAGCAGCCTGCCGGGACTAGCGGGAATCTCTGGGGCCAACGTCCTGACTTTC. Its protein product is CASSLPGLAGISGANVLTF.

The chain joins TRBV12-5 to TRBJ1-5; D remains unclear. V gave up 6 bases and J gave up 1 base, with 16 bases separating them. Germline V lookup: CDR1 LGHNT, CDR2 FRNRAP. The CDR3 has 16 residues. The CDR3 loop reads CASGSLRVGSNQPQHF. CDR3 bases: TGTGCTAGTGGGTCCTTGAGGGTAGGAAGCAATCAGCCCCAGCATTTT. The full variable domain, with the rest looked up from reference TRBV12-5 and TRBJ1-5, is DARVTQTPRHKVTEMGQEVTMRCQPILGHNTVFWYRQTMMQGLELLAYFRNRAPLDDSGMPKDRFSAEMPDATLATLKIQPSEPRDSAVYFCASGSLRVGSNQPQHFGDGTRLSIL.

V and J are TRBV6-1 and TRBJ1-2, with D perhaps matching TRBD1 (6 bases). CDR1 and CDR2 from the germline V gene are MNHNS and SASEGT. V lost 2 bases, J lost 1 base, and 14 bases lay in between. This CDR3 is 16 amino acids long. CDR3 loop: CASSEFGGGLNYGYTF. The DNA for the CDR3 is TGTGCCAGCAGTGAATTCGGGGGGGGGCTTAACTATGGCTACACCTTC.

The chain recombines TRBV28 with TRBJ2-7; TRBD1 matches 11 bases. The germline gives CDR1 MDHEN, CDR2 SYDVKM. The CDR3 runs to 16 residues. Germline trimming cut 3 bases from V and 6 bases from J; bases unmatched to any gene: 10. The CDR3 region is CASSLGGTGGKREQYF. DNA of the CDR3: TGTGCCAGCAGTTTGGGGGGGACAGGGGGAAAGCGCGAGCAGTACTTC.

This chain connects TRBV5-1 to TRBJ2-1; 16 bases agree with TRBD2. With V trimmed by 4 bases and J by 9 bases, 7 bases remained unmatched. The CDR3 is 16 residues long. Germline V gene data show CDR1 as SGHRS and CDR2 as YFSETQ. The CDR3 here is CASSTGTSGRAGEQFF. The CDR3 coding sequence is TGCGCCAGCAGCACCGGGACTAGCGGGAGGGCGGGTGAGCAGTTCTTC.

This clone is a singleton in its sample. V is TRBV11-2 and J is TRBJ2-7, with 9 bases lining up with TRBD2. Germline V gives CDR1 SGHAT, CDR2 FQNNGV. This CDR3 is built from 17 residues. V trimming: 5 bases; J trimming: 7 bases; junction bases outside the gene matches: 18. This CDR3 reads CASSESGRFDPLREQYF. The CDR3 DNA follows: TGTGCCAGCAGCGAAAGCGGGAGGTTCGACCCTCTACGGGAGCAGTACTTC.